Below, 10 T cell receptor beta chains from the same sample are listed, as sequenced in a study of T cells in Graves' hyperthyroidism and ophthalmopathy. The CDR3 regions of TCR beta were amplified from RNA transcripts. The TCR CDR3 first-round RT-PCR relied on the HTBI primer set. From the multiplex PCR reads, TCRdb called clonotypes with MiXCR, one entry per CDR3 protein. The sample yields some 350,000 distinct CDR3 sequences, 15% to 19% seen once. The sample consisted of blood. Receptors originate from a woman aged 18-35 years with Graves' hyperthyroidism that later progressed to Graves' ophthalmopathy.

The chain has TRBV5-6 and TRBJ2-7, with a tentative D call TRBD2 (6 bases). The CDR3 is made up of 12 amino acids. Per the germline V gene, CDR1 is SGHDT and CDR2 is YYEEEE. V dropped 3 bases and J dropped 6 bases, with 10 bases sitting between them. DNA of the CDR3: TGTGCCAGCAGCTCTGGACTAAGCGAGCAGTACTTC. It is translated as CASSSGLSEQYF.

This clonotype was detected only a few times. The V call is TRBV20-1, the J call TRBJ1-4, with 8 positions matching TRBD1. The CDR3 has 14 residues. V lost 5 bases to trimming and J lost 8 bases; unmatched junction nucleotides: 10. Germline V gene lookup returns CDR1 DFQATT and CDR2 SNEGSKA (reference sequence). The CDR3 sequence: CSAGQGAYNEKLFF. The DNA of the CDR3 is TGCAGTGCTGGGCAGGGGGCGTATAACGAAAAACTGTTTTTT.

The V call is TRBV25-1, the J call TRBJ1-6; D gene unclear. The CDR3 is made up of 13 amino acids. The germline CDR1 and CDR2 sequences are MGHDK and SYGVNS. The V and J ends lost 4 bases and 5 bases respectively, with 6 bases between them. The CDR3 region has the DNA TGTGCCAGCAGTGCCGGGGATAATTCACCCCTCCACTTT. Its translation: CASSAGDNSPLHF.

This clonotype was counted ten times or more. Here the CDR3 DNA reads TGCAGTGCTAGAAGGCGGGCGGGGACTAGAAACAATGAGCAGTTCTTC. Its protein product is CSARRRAGTRNNEQFF. The V call is TRBV20-1, the J call TRBJ2-1; TRBD2 agrees at 8 bases. The CDR3 spans 16 residues. In germline, CDR1 is DFQATT, CDR2 SNEGSKA (reference sequence). V shed 2 bases, J shed 5 bases, and the junction held 11 bases outside the gene matches.

The genes are TRBV29-1 and TRBJ2-7; 7 positions agree with TRBD1. Trimming cost V 5 bases and J 0 bases; bases outside gene matches: 4. The length of the CDR3 is 13 residues. Germline V gene data show CDR1 as SQVTM and CDR2 as ANQGSEA. In DNA form, the CDR3 reads TGCAGCGTTCGGGACAGTAACTCCTACGAGCAGTACTTC. Encoded protein: CSVRDSNSYEQYF.

This clonotype has ten or more counts. The CDR3 DNA sequence: TGCGCCAGCAGCTCCTCTGTTGGCAACACTGAAGCTTTCTTT. This sequence encodes CASSSSVGNTEAFF. The chain uses TRBV5-1 and TRBJ1-1; D not resolved. V was pared by 3 bases and J by 2 bases, with 11 bases between. Germline-derived CDR1 and CDR2 are SGHRS and YFSETQ. The CDR3 has 14 amino acids.

This clonotype was seen ten or more times. The chain uses TRBV10-3 and TRBJ2-1; D tentatively fits TRBD1 or TRBD2 (6 bases each). This CDR3 spans 15 amino acids. Germline V gene sequence: CDR1 ENHRY, CDR2 SYGVKD. The V gene lost 3 bases and the J gene lost 0 bases, with 9 bases spanning the gap. The CDR3 sequence is CAISEGGLSYNEQFF. CDR3 coding DNA: TGTGCCATCAGTGAAGGGGGACTCTCCTACAATGAGCAGTTCTTC.

There are many counts of this clonotype. The chain is built from TRBV20-1 and TRBJ2-3; no clear D. CDR3 length equals 14 residues. Germline CDR1 and CDR2: DFQATT and SNEGSKA (reference sequence). With 1 base removed from V and 1 base from J, the gap between germline ends came to 9 bases. CDR3 protein: CSARAVLGTDTQYF. CDR3 in DNA: TGCAGTGCTAGAGCCGTTTTAGGCACAGATACGCAGTATTTT.

This clonotype has ten or more counts. V gene TRBV2 combines with J gene TRBJ1-1; D uncertain. Trimming pared 2 bases from V and 0 bases from J, leaving 10 bases between. CDR1 and CDR2 from the germline V gene are SNHLY and FYNNEI. The CDR3 extends over 15 amino acids. The CDR3 protein is CASSETYAMNTEAFF. CDR3 sequence (DNA): TGTGCCAGCAGTGAAACGTATGCCATGAACACTGAAGCTTTCTTT.

The chain carries TRBV19 and TRBJ1-2, with a tentative D call TRBD1 (5 bases). V was cut by 3 bases and J by 3 bases, with 14 bases left in between. CDR1 is LNHDA, CDR2 SQIVND, per germline (reference sequence). This CDR3 has 15 residues. The CDR3 sequence is CASSILTEGDYGYTF. The CDR3, as DNA: TGTGCCAGTAGTATTTTGACAGAGGGTGACTATGGCTACACCTTC.